The TCR beta chain under discussion was sequenced for a study of PD-1 blockade in classical Hodgkin lymphoma. Findings and caveats of the study: Some patients began nivolumab under 1 year after ASCT. These patients were excluded from later analyses. CD4+ TCR diversity climbed significantly by C4D1, unlike CD8+ TCR diversity. Similar baseline diversity was found in complete responders and newly diagnosed patients.

With respect to this clone: What it recognizes is unknown.

Data came from immunoSEQ multiplex PCR; TCRdb stores just in-frame clones and leaves some out. The table has fewer than 55,000 clones, roughly 80% seen once. The time point here: cycle 4 day 1 (C4D1), after 5 to 7 weeks of nivolumab. The patients all showed relapse after autologous stem cell transplantation, while their brentuximab vedotin exposure varied. Relapsed/refractory classical Hodgkin lymphoma patients had complete, partial or progressive responses. V lost 3 bases and J lost 3; bases outside the gene matches: 6. The germline CDR1 and CDR2 sequences are SGHNT and YENEEA. The CDR3 has 15 amino acids.

The J gene is TRBJ2-7, the V gene TRBV11-3; the match to TRBD2 covers 9 bases. Sample: peripheral blood mononuclear cells (PBMCs), taken before the fourth cycle of nivolumab. This clonotype was obtained from a human donor with classical Hodgkin lymphoma. The CDR3 loop reads CASSFLAGPDYEQYF. As DNA, the CDR3 is TGTGCCAGCAGCTTCCTAGCGGGACCCGACTACGAGCAGTACTTC.